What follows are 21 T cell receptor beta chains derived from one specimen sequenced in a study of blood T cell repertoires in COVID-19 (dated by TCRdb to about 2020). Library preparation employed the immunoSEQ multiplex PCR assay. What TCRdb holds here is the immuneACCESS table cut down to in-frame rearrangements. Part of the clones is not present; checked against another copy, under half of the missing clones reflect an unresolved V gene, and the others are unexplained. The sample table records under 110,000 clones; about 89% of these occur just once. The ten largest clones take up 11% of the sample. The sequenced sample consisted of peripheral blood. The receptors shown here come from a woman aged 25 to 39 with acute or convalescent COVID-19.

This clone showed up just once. CDR3 nucleotides: TGTGCCAGCAGCCAAGTTGGACAGGGGGCTAACTATGGCTACACCTTC. Protein product: CASSQVGQGANYGYTF. The genes are TRBV4-2 and TRBJ1-2; TRBD1 agrees at 10 bases. Germline V gene lookup returns CDR1 LGHNA and CDR2 YNFKEQ. The junction had 2 bases not matched to a gene; V was cut back by 1 base and J by 0 bases. The CDR3 has 16 residues.

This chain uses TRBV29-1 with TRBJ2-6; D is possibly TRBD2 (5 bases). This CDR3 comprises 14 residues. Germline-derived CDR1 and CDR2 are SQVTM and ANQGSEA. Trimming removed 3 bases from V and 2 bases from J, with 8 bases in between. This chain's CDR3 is CSVDAGTGANVLTF. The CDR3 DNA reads TGCAGCGTTGACGCGGGTACTGGGGCCAACGTCCTGACTTTC. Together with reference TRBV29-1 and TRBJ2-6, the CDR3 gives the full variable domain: SAVISQKPSRDICQRGTSLTIQCQVDSQVTMMFWYRQQPGQSLTLIATANQGSEATYESGFVIDKFPISRPNLTFSTLTVSNMSPEDSSIYLCSVDAGTGANVLTFGAGSRLTVL.

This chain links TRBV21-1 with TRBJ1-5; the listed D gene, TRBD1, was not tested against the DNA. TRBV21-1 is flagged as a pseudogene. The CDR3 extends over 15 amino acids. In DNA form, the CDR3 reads TGTGCCAGCAGTCGACAGGGTAGGGGCAATCAGCCCCAGCATTTT. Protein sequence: CASSRQGRGNQPQHF.

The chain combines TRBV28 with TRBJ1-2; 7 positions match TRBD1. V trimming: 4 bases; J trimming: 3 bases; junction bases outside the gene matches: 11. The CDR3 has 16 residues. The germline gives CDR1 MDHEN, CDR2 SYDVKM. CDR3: CASSSPLTGDHYGYTF. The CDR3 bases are TGTGCCAGCAGTTCACCGCTAACAGGGGATCACTATGGCTACACCTTC.

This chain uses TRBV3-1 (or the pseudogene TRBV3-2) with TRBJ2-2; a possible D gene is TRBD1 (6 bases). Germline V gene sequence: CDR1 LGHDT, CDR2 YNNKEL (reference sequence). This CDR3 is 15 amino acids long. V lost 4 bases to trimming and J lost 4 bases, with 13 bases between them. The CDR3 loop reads CASSLRQGTTGELFF. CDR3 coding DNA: TGTGCCAGCAGCCTACGGCAGGGGACCACCGGGGAGCTGTTTTTT.

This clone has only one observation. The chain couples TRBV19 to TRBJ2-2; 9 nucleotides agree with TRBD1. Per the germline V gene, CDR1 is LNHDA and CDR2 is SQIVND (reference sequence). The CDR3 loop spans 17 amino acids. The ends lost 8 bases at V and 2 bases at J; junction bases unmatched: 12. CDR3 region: CASCRLRTGDNTGELFF. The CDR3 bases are TGTGCCAGTTGTCGGTTACGGACAGGGGATAACACCGGGGAGCTGTTTTTT.

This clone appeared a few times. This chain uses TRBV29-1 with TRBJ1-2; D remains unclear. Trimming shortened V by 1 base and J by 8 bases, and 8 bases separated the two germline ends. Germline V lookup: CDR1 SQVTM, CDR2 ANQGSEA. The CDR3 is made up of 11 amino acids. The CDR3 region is CSVEGWRGYTF. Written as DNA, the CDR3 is TGCAGCGTTGAAGGGTGGCGGGGCTACACCTTC.

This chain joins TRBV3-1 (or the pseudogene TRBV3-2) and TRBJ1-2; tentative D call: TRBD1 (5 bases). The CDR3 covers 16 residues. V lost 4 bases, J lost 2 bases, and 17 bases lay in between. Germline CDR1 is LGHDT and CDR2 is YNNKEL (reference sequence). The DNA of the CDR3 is TGTGCCAGCAGCCTCCACGCTCAGGGCCTGAACTATGGCTACACCTTC. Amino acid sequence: CASSLHAQGLNYGYTF.

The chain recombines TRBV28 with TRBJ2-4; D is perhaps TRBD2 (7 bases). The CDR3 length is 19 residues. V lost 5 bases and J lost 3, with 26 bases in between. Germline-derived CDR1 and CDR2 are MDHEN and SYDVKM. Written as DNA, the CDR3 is TGTGCCAGCAGTACCCCCTTGGCGGGGGCCTATATGGGCAAAAACATTCAGTACTTC. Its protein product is CASSTPLAGAYMGKNIQYF. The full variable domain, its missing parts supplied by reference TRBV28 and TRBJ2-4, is DVKVTQSSRYLVKRTGEKVFLECVQDMDHENMFWYRQDPGLGLRLIYFSYDVKMKEKGDIPEGYSVSREKKERFSLILESASTNQTSMYLCASSTPLAGAYMGKNIQYFGAGTRLSVL.

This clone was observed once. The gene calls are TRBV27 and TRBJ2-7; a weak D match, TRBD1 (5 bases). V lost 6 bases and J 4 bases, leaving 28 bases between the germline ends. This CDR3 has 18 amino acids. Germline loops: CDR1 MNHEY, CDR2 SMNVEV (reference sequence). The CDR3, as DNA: TGTGCCAGCAGGAAAGTAGCAGGGCGGCAATTTTCAAGTTACGAGCAGTACTTC. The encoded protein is CASRKVAGRQFSSYEQYF.

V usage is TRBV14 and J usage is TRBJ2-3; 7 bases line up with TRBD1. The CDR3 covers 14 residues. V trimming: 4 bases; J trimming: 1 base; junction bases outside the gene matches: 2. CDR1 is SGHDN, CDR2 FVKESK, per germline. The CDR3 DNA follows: TGTGCCAGCAGCCGAACAGGGGGCACAGATACGCAGTATTTT. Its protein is CASSRTGGTDTQYF.

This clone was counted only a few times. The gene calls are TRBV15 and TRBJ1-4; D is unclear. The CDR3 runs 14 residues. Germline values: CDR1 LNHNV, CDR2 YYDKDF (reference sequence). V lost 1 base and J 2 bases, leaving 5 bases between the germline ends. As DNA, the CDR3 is TGTGCCACCAGCAGAGGACTTACTAATGAAAAACTGTTTTTT. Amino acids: CATSRGLTNEKLFF. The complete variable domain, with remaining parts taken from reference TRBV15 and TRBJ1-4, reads DAMVIQNPRYQVTQFGKPVTLSCSQTLNHNVMYWYQQKSSQAPKLLFHYYDKDFNNEADTPDNFQSRRPNTSFCFLDIRSPGLGDTAMYLCATSRGLTNEKLFFGSGTQLSVL.

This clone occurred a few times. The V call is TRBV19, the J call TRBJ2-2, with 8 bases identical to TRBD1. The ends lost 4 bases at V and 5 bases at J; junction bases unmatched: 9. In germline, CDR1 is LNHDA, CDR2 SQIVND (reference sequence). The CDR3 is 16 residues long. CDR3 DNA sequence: TGTGCCAGTAGTACTCTGGACAGGGTCGGGACCGGGGAGCTGTTTTTT. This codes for CASSTLDRVGTGELFF.

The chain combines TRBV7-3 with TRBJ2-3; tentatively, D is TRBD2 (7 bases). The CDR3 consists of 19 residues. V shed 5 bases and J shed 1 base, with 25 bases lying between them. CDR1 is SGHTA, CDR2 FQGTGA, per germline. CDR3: CASSPPEGGHPPGTDTQYF. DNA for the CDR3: TGTGCCAGCAGCCCCCCGGAGGGGGGGCATCCCCCCGGCACAGATACGCAGTATTTT. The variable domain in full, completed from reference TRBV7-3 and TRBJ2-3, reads GAGVSQTPSNKVTEKGKYVELRCDPISGHTALYWYRQSLGQGPEFLIYFQGTGAADDSGLPNDRFFAVRPEGSVSTLKIQRTERGDSAVYLCASSPPEGGHPPGTDTQYFGPGTRLTVL.

Written as DNA, the CDR3 is TGTGCCAGCAGCTTTCCGGACAGGGGGACTGAAGCTTTCTTT. Its translation is CASSFPDRGTEAFF. The chain carries TRBV7-9 and TRBJ1-1, with 10 bases lining up with TRBD1. There are 14 residues in the CDR3. In germline, CDR1 is SEHNR, CDR2 FQNEAQ (reference sequence). Trimming took 3 bases from V and 5 from J; bases not matched to a gene: 3.

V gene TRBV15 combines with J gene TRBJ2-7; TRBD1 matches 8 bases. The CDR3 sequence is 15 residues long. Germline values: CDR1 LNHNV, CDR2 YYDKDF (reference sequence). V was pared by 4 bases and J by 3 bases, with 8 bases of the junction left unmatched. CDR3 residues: CATSKGGTGGYEQYF. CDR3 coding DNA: TGTGCCACCAGCAAAGGAGGAACAGGGGGCTACGAGCAGTACTTC.

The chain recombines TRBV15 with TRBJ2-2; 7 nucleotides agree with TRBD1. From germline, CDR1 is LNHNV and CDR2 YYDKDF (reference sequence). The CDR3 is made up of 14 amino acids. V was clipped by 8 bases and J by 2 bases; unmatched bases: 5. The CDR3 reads CATSRGSNTGELFF. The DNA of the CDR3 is TGTGCCACCTCCAGGGGGTCCAACACCGGGGAGCTGTTTTTT.

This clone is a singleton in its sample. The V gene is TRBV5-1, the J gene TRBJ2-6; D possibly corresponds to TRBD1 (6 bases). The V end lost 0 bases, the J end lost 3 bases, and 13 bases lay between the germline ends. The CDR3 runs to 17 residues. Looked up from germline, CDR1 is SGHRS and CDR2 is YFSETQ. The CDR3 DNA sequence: TGCGCCAGCAGCTTGGATTCCCGACAGGTTGGGGCCAACGTCCTGACTTTC. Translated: CASSLDSRQVGANVLTF.

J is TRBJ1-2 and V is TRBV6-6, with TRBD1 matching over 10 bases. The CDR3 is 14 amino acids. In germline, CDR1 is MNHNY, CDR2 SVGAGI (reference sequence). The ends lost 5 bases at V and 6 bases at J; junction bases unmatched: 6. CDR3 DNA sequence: TGTGCCAGCAGTCGATCGACAGGGGGCCATGGCTACACCTTC. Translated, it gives CASSRSTGGHGYTF.

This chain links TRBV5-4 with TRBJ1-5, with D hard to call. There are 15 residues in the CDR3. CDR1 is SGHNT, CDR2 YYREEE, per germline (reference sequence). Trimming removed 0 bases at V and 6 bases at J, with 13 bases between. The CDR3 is CASSLESVVVQPQHF. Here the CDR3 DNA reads TGTGCCAGCAGCTTGGAGTCTGTAGTGGTTCAGCCCCAGCATTTT.

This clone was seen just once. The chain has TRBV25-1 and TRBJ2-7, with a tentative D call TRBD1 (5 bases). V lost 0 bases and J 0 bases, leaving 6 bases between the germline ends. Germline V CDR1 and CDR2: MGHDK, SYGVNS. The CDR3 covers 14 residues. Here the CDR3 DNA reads TGTGCCAGCAGTGAATACGACAGCTCCTACGAGCAGTACTTC. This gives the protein CASSEYDSSYEQYF.